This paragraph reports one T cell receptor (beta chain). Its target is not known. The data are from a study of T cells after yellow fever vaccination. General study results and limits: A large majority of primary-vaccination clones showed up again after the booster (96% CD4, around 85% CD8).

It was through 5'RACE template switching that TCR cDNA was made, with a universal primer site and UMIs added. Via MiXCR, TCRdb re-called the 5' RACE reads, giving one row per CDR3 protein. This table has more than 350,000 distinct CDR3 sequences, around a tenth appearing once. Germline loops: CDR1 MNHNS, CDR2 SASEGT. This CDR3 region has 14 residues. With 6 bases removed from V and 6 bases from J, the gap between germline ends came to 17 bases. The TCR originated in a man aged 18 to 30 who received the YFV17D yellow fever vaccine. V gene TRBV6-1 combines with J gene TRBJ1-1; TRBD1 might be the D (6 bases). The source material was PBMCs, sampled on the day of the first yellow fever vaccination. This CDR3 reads CASSPPGRGAEAFF. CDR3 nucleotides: TGTGCCAGCAGCCCTCCCGGGAGGGGGGCTGAAGCTTTCTTT.